This T cell receptor beta chain stems from a study of OX40 agonist ivuxolimab in advanced cancers. Study-wide context: Antecedent anti-PD-1, anti-PD-L1 or anti-CTLA-4 therapy was permissible, with 40% having received some. Three individuals attained partial responses, comprising one hepatocellular carcinoma case and two cutaneous melanoma cases.

Using immunoSEQ multiplex PCR, the repertoire was profiled, and TCRdb retains in-frame clones only, with some absent. This sample has tens of thousands of clones, with more than 75% found just once. The sample in question was CD4+ or CD8+ T cells sorted from blood, obtained in a trial of the OX40 agonist ivuxolimab. The sequence derives from an adult with an advanced solid tumor such as melanoma, head and neck, liver or kidney cancer.

CDR3: CASSSLRQGGTGELFF. DNA for the CDR3: TGTGCCAGCAGTTCTCTCCGACAGGGGGGAACCGGGGAGCTGTTTTTT. The rearrangement links TRBV7-9 to TRBJ2-2, with TRBD1 identical over 9 bases. J gave up 5 bases and V 6 bases, and 10 bases lay outside the gene matches. CDR1 and CDR2 (germline): SEHNR, FQNEAQ (reference sequence). This CDR3 comprises 16 residues.